This is a list of T cell receptor beta chains from one sample in a study of OX40 agonist ivuxolimab in advanced cancers. Clones were sequenced by immunoSEQ multiplex PCR, and TCRdb holds only the in-frame ones, with some missing. There are about 140,000 clones in the sample; 90% occur only once, and approximately 1% lies in the top ten. The starting material was CD4+ or CD8+ T cells sorted from blood, obtained in a trial of the OX40 agonist ivuxolimab. The receptors stem from an adult with an advanced solid tumor such as melanoma, head and neck, liver or kidney cancer. The CDR3 runs from the conserved cysteine through the conserved F or W. Fields, in order: J gene, clone size, D gene, V gene, CDR3 protein, CDR3 DNA. D genes are given only for firm matches. Some rows mark clone size as missing; the rest say once, few, many or name a class of expanded clone.

>TRBJ2-1|-|-|TRBV27
CASSLWGFRGTVANEQFF
TGTGCCAGCAGTTTATGGGGTTTTCGGGGAACGGTAGCGAATGAGCAGTTCTTC
>TRBJ1-1|-|TRBD1|TRBV4-3
CASSQADRRNTEAFF
TGCGCCAGCAGCCAAGCGGACAGGAGGAACACTGAAGCTTTCTTT
>TRBJ1-5|-|-|TRBV10-2
CASSGLRQPQHF
TGCGCCAGCAGTGGGCTCCGACAGCCCCAGCATTTT
>TRBJ2-7|-|-|TRBV28
CAMLRQVPYEQYF
TGTGCCATGTTACGGCAGGTACCCTACGAGCAGTACTTC
>TRBJ2-6|-|-|TRBV4-2
CASSQAADRSSGANVLTF
TGTGCCAGCAGCCAAGCGGCAGATAGGAGCTCTGGGGCCAACGTCCTGACTTTC
>TRBJ1-5|-|-|TRBV7-9
CASSLKGSNQPQHF
TGTGCCAGCAGCTTAAAGGGTAGCAATCAGCCCCAGCATTTT
>TRBJ1-5|-|TRBD1|TRBV28
CASGTGNQPQHF
TGTGCCAGCGGGACAGGCAATCAGCCCCAGCATTTT
>TRBJ2-1|-|TRBD2|TRBV11-2
CASSLFASGRSYNEQFF
TGTGCCAGCAGCTTATTTGCTAGCGGGAGATCCTACAATGAGCAGTTCTTC
>TRBJ2-6|-|-|TRBV19
CASSILGEGANVLTF
TGTGCCAGTAGTATTTTAGGGGAGGGGGCCAACGTCCTGACTTTC
>TRBJ1-2|-|-|TRBV5-1
CASSGGRGYTF
TGCGCCAGCAGCGGGGGTCGGGGCTACACCTTC
>TRBJ1-5|-|-|TRBV5-1
CASSISGQHSNQPQHF
TGCGCCAGCAGCATATCCGGACAGCATAGCAATCAGCCCCAGCATTTT
>TRBJ1-5|few|-|TRBV19
CASNGGNQPQHF
TGTGCCAGTAACGGGGGCAATCAGCCCCAGCATTTT
>TRBJ1-1|few|-|TRBV5-5
CASSLASRAGTEAFF
TGTGCCAGCAGCTTGGCGAGCCGGGCAGGCACTGAAGCTTTCTTT
>TRBJ2-5|-|-|TRBV7-9
CASSPAVSLYQETQYF
TGTGCCAGCAGCCCTGCGGTTTCACTGTACCAAGAGACCCAGTACTTC
>TRBJ2-3|-|-|TRBV7-2
CASSRGSDTQYF
TGTGCCAGCAGTAGGGGGTCAGATACGCAGTATTTT
>TRBJ2-7|-|TRBD2|TRBV7-9
CAPTRLADYEQYF
TGTGCCCCGACCCGGCTAGCGGACTACGAGCAGTACTTC
>TRBJ1-3|-|-|TRBV7-8
CASSGFVSGNTIYF
TGTGCCAGCAGCGGGTTCGTCTCTGGAAACACCATATATTTT
>TRBJ2-1|-|TRBD1|TRBV7-3
CASSLMPGPGTGSEQFF
TGTGCCAGCAGCTTAATGCCTGGTCCCGGGACAGGGAGCGAGCAGTTCTTC
>TRBJ2-7|once|-|TRBV7-3
CASSLQGTVSYEQYF
TGTGCCAGCAGCTTACAGGGTACCGTCTCCTACGAGCAGTACTTC
>TRBJ2-3|-|-|TRBV7-3
CASSRLGGSTDTQYF
TGTGCCAGCAGCCGGTTAGGCGGGAGCACAGATACGCAGTATTTT
>TRBJ1-4|-|-|TRBV6-5
CASSYSEETGYRLFF
TGTGCCAGCAGTTACTCGGAAGAAACAGGGTATAGACTGTTTTTT
>TRBJ1-1|once|TRBD1|TRBV6-5
CASSYSRAGGIGAFF
TGTGCCAGCAGTTACTCGAGGGCAGGGGGCATTGGAGCTTTCTTT
>TRBJ1-5|few|-|TRBV7-2
CASSLPEFNQPQHF
TGTGCCAGCAGCTTACCGGAGTTCAATCAGCCCCAGCATTTT
>TRBJ2-7|-|-|TRBV7-2
CASSFGERISYEQYF
TGTGCCAGCAGCTTTGGAGAGCGGATCTCCTACGAGCAGTACTTC
>TRBJ1-1|-|-|TRBV4-1
CASSQDAGWGRGYTEAFF
TGCGCCAGCAGCCAAGATGCCGGATGGGGCAGGGGTTACACTGAAGCTTTCTTT
>TRBJ2-7|-|TRBD2|TRBV28
CASSLLAGGYEQYF
TGTGCCAGCAGTTTATTAGCGGGAGGATACGAGCAGTACTTC
>TRBJ1-5|-|-|TRBV5-1
CASRPVATSNQPQHF
TGCGCCAGCAGACCCGTAGCGACTAGCAATCAGCCCCAGCATTTT
>TRBJ1-2|-|TRBD1|TRBV6-1
CASSEGAGGNYGYTF
TGTGCCAGCAGTGAGGGGGCAGGGGGTAACTATGGCTACACCTTC
>TRBJ2-7|-|TRBD1|TRBV7-2
CASSITGTVTYEQYF
TGTGCCAGCAGCATAACCGGGACAGTAACCTACGAGCAGTACTTC
>TRBJ1-3|-|-|TRBV6-1
CASSEGSGAGNTIYF
TGTGCCAGCAGTGAAGGTTCCGGAGCTGGAAACACCATATATTTT
>TRBJ2-1|-|TRBD2|TRBV6-5
CASNSRLAEDNEQFF
TGTGCCAGCAACTCCCGACTAGCGGAGGACAATGAGCAGTTCTTC
>TRBJ2-7|-|TRBD1|TRBV5-4
CASSLGNRGSEEQYF
TGTGCCAGCAGCTTGGGAAACAGGGGGTCTGAGGAGCAGTACTTC
>TRBJ2-2|-|-|TRBV5-1
CASSSSGIVTATGELFF
TGCGCCAGCAGCTCCTCCGGAATCGTGACAGCCACCGGGGAGCTGTTTTTT
>TRBJ1-2|-|TRBD1|TRBV30
CAWGQGAGGYTF
TGTGCCTGGGGACAGGGGGCCGGTGGCTACACCTTC
>TRBJ1-5|once|TRBD1|TRBV19
CASRGQGNQPQHF
TGTGCCAGCCGCGGACAGGGCAATCAGCCCCAGCATTTT
>TRBJ2-1|-|TRBD2|TRBV7-8
CASSSSGSGYNEQFF
TGTGCCAGCAGCAGTAGCGGGAGCGGATACAATGAGCAGTTCTTC
>TRBJ2-7|-|TRBD1|TRBV6-5
CASSGLGTGAYEQYF
TGTGCCAGCAGTGGACTTGGGACAGGGGCGTACGAGCAGTACTTC
>TRBJ2-3|-|-|TRBV27
CANSSPGATTDTQYF
TGTGCCAACAGTTCCCCGGGGGCCACCACAGATACGCAGTATTTT
>TRBJ1-4|once|-|TRBV7-2
CATQTGPTNEKLFF
TGTGCCACACAAACAGGGCCAACTAATGAAAAACTGTTTTTT
>TRBJ1-1|-|-|TRBV19
CASSIDYPPGTEAFF
TGTGCCAGTAGTATAGATTACCCCCCTGGCACTGAAGCTTTCTTT
>TRBJ1-1|-|-|TRBV28
CASQGPGSQTEAFF
TGTGCCAGCCAGGGGCCTGGGTCGCAGACTGAAGCTTTCTTT
>TRBJ2-4|-|-|TRBV7-9
CASSKPVENIQYF
TGTGCCAGCAGCAAGCCCGTCGAAAACATTCAGTACTTC
>TRBJ1-3|-|-|TRBV9
CASSREGGPKGNTIYF
TGTGCCAGCAGCCGAGAGGGGGGCCCGAAAGGAAACACCATATATTTT
>TRBJ2-2|-|TRBD2|TRBV10-3
CAINRLAGGPRSTGELFF
TGTGCCATCAACAGACTAGCGGGAGGCCCCAGGAGCACCGGGGAGCTGTTTTTT
>TRBJ1-3|-|-|TRBV5-8
CASSFGGLSVSGNTIYF
TGTGCCAGCAGCTTCGGGGGACTGTCGGTCTCTGGAAACACCATATATTTT
>TRBJ2-1|few|-|TRBV9
CASSAGTRIPNEQFF
TGTGCCAGCAGCGCCGGGACTCGAATCCCCAATGAGCAGTTCTTC
>TRBJ2-7|-|TRBD2|TRBV28
CASTHGGGPDYEQYF
TGTGCCAGCACCCACGGGGGAGGGCCCGACTACGAGCAGTACTTC
>TRBJ1-4|-|TRBD1|TRBV6-1
CASSETGQGGNEKLFF
TGTGCCAGCAGTGAAACAGGGCAGGGGGGCAATGAAAAACTGTTTTTT